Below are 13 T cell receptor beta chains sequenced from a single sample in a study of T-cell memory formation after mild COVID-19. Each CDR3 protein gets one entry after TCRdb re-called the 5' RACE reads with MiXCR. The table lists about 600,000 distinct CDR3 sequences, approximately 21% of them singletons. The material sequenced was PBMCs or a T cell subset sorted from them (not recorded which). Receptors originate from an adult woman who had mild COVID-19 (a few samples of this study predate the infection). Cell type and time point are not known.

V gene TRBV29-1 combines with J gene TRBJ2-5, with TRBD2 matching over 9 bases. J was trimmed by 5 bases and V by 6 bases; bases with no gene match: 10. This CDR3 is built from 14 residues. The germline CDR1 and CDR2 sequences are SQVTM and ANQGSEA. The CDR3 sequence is CSVGGTSMGETQYF. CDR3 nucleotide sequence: TGCAGCGTCGGAGGGACTAGCATGGGTGAGACCCAGTACTTC.

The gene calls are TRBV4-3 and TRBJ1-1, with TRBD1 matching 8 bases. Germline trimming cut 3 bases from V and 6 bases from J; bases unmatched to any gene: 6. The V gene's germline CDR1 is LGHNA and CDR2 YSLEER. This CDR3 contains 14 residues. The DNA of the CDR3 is TGCGCCAGCAGCCACGTGGACAGGGAGGCTGAAGCTTTCTTT. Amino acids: CASSHVDREAEAFF.

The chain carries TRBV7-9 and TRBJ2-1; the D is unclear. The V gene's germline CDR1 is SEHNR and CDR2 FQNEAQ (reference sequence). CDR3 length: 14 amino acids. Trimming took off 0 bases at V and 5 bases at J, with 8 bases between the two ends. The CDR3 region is CASSLAPSHNEQFF. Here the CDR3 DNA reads TGTGCCAGCAGCTTAGCCCCCAGCCACAATGAGCAGTTCTTC.

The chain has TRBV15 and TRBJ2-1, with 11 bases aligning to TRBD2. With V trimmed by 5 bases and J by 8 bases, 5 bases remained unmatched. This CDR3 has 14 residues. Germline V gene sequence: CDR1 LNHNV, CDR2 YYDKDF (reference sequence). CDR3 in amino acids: CATSGSGGADEQFF. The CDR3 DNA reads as TGTGCCACCAGCGGTAGCGGGGGGGCCGATGAGCAGTTCTTC.

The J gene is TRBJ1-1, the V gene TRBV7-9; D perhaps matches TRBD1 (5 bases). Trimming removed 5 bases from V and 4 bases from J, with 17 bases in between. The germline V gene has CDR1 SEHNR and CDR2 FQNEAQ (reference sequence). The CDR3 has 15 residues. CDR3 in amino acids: CASSPSGGRVTEAFF. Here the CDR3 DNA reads TGTGCCAGCAGCCCCAGTGGGGGAAGGGTCACTGAAGCTTTCTTT.

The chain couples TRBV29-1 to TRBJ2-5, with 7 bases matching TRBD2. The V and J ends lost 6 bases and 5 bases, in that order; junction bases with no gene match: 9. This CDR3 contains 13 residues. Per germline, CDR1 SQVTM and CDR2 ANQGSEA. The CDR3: CSVQTGGRETQYF. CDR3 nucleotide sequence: TGCAGCGTCCAAACGGGGGGTCGGGAGACCCAGTACTTC.

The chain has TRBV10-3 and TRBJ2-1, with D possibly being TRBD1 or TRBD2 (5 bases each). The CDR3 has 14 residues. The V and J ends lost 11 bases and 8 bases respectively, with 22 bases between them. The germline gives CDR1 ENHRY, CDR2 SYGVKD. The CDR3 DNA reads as TGTGCCGCCGGGGCGGTAGCGCCTAGGGATGAGCAGTTCTTC. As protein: CAAGAVAPRDEQFF.

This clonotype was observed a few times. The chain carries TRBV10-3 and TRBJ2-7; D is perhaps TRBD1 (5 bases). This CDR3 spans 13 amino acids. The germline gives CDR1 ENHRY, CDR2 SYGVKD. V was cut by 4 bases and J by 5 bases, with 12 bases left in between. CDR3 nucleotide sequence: TGTGCCATCAGTGGTCAGGGTGTTAACGAGCAGTACTTC. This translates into CAISGQGVNEQYF.

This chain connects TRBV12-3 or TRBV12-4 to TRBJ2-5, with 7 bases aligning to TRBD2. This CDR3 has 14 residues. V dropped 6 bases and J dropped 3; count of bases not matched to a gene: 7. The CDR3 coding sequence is TGTGCCAGCAGCTCTACTAGCGCGGAAGAGACCCAGTACTTC. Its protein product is CASSSTSAEETQYF.

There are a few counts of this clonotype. In DNA, the CDR3 is TGTGCCTGGACTCTAGCTGAGGCCAAAAACATTCAGTACTTC. Translated, it gives CAWTLAEAKNIQYF. J is TRBJ2-4 and V is TRBV30; tentatively, D is TRBD2 (5 bases). Germline-derived CDR1 and CDR2 are GTSNPN and SVGIG (reference sequence). The length of the CDR3 is 14 residues. V was cut by 4 bases and J by 1 base, with 11 bases left in between.

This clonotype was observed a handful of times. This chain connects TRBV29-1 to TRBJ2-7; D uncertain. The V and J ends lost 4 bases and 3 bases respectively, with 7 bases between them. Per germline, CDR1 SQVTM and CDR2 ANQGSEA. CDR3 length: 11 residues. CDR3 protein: CSVVGNYEQYF. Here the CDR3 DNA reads TGCAGCGTTGTAGGCAACTACGAGCAGTACTTC.

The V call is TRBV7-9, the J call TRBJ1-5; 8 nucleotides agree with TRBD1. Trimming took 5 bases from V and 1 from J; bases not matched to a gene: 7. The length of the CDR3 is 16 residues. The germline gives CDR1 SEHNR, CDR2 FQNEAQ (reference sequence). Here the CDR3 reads CASSRDRGPSNQPQHF. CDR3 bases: TGTGCCAGCAGCCGAGACAGGGGCCCAAGCAATCAGCCCCAGCATTTT.

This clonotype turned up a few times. In nucleotides, the CDR3 is TGTGCCAGCAGTTTAGCAGGACTAGCGGGAGAGTTCACAGATACGCAGTATTTT. It codes for CASSLAGLAGEFTDTQYF. V is TRBV12-3 or TRBV12-4 and J is TRBJ2-3; TRBD2 aligns across 13 bases. V shed 0 bases, J shed 2 bases, and the junction held 5 bases outside the gene matches. This CDR3 is 18 amino acids long.